Detailed here is one TCR beta chain. Its specificity is unknown. The data were obtained in a study of CXCR3-negative and CXCR3-positive naive CD8 T cells. Findings of the study overall: CXCR3-negative naive cells had less hydrophobic TRB CDR3s than did CXCR3-positive naive cells. Whereas memory cells differed, naive CXCR3-negative and CXCR3-positive cells shared similar TRBV-TRBJ usage. Much lower diversity was found in memory CD8+ cells, while both naive subsets had comparably high diversity.

The TRB libraries of cDNA were built by UMI-labeled 5' RACE. TCRdb re-analyzed the 5' RACE reads; it lists each CDR3 protein once, without DNA. The ten top clones account for 0.29%, within a sample of about 130,000 distinct CDR3 sequences. There are 15 residues in the CDR3. Germline V gives CDR1 MGHRA, CDR2 YSYEKL. Phenotypically, naive CD8+ T cells corresponded to CD45RO-CCR7+CD27+CD95-. This chain connects TRBV4-1 to TRBJ2-1; TCRdb calls TRBD1, which cannot be checked without DNA. The sample was naive CXCR3- CD8+ T cells from blood. Subset specified: CD45RO-CCR7+CD27+CD95- naive CD8+ T cells lacking CXCR3 (TNR3-). This TCR was recovered from a human donor in good health. Some clones in this sample may be carry-over from other donors' samples. This CDR3 is CASSQTPGQTPEQFF.